This T cell receptor (beta chain) is from a study of OX40 agonist ivuxolimab in advanced cancers. Study in general: The dose-escalation cohort was approximately 84% male, with a mean age of around 60 years, ranging about 23 to 90.

This clone occurred once. As yet, its antigen is unknown. The CDR3 loop spans 15 amino acids. Germline lookup yields CDR1 SGHAT and CDR2 FQNNGV. Trimming took 7 bases from V and 2 from J, leaving 18 bases between them. The sampling schedule covered blood at baseline, cycle 4 day 1, and cycle 7 day 1. The table came from immunoSEQ multiplex PCR; TCRdb's copy has only in-frame clones and leaves some out. Of about 50,000 clones in the sample, 89% were seen once. Study-wide results and caveats: Averaged across samples, CD8+ T cells carried more expanded clones than CD4+ did. Some nonresponders likewise displayed low normalized T-cell clonal expansion.

This TCR was recovered from an adult with an advanced solid tumor such as melanoma, head and neck, liver or kidney cancer. The rearrangement links TRBV11-2 to TRBJ2-7; D call uncertain. The sequenced sample was CD4+ or CD8+ T cells sorted from blood, obtained in a trial of the OX40 agonist ivuxolimab. CDR3 sequence: CASTNPGRTPYEQYV. The DNA of the CDR3 is TGTGCCAGCACCAATCCCGGACGGACGCCCTACGAGCAGTACGTC.